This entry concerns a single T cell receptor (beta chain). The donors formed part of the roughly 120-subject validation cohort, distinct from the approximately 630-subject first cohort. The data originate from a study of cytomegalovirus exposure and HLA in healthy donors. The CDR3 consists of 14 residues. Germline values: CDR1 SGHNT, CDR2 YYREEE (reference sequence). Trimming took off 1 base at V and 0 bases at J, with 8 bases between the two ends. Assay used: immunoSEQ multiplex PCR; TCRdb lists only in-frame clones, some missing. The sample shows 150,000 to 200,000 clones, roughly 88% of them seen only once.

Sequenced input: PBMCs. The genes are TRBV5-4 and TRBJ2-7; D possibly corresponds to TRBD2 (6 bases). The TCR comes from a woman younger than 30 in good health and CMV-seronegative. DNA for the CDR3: TGTGCCAGCAGCTTGCTAGCGACCTCCTACGAGCAGTACTTC. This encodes CASSLLATSYEQYF.